These 19 T cell receptor beta chains were sequenced from one sample in a study of blood T cell repertoires in COVID-19. TCRdb keeps only in-frame clones here, not all; method: immunoSEQ multiplex PCR. Of under 80,000 clones listed, about 88% are singletons. Sequencing was performed on peripheral blood. All receptors derive from a human donor in a cohort sampled during active COVID-19.

The genes are TRBV6-5 and TRBJ2-2; 10 bases line up with TRBD2. Germline V lookup: CDR1 MNHEY, CDR2 SVGAGI. The CDR3 covers 15 residues. Trimming took 11 bases from V and 6 from J; bases not matched to a gene: 12. CDR3 sequence reads: CASTAGGPDSGELFF. The CDR3 region has the DNA TGTGCCTCTACAGCGGGAGGGCCAGATTCCGGGGAGCTGTTTTTT.

This chain uses TRBV7-2 with TRBJ2-5; 14 bases map to TRBD2. Germline loops: CDR1 SGHTA, CDR2 FQGNSA. The CDR3 covers 15 residues. With 5 bases clipped from V and 4 bases from J, the junction kept 3 bases outside the gene matches. The CDR3 nucleotides read TGTGCCAGCAGCCCCGGACTAGCGGGAGGAGAGACCCAGTACTTC. It yields the protein CASSPGLAGGETQYF.

This clone was detected a few times. The CDR3 loop is CASSDEAASYNEQFF. DNA for the CDR3: TGTGCCAGCAGTGACGAGGCCGCCTCCTACAATGAGCAGTTCTTC. V usage is TRBV6-4 and J usage is TRBJ2-1, with unresolved D. The CDR3 loop spans 15 amino acids. CDR1 MRHNA and CDR2 SNTAGT come from the germline V gene. V gave up 2 bases and J gave up 0 bases, with 8 bases separating them.

V usage is TRBV5-6 and J usage is TRBJ1-2; 10 nucleotides align to TRBD1. The CDR3 is 18 residues long. V lost 3 bases and J lost 3; bases outside the gene matches: 14. Germline CDR1 SGHDT, CDR2 YYEEEE. This chain's CDR3 is CASSSVGGDRGRYYGYTF. The CDR3 DNA reads as TGTGCCAGCAGCTCGGTCGGGGGGGACAGGGGCCGATACTATGGCTACACCTTC.

V is TRBV11-2 and J is TRBJ1-3, with a possible D match to TRBD1 (6 bases). The CDR3 is made up of 17 amino acids. Trimming removed 1 base from V and 2 bases from J, with 15 bases in between. The germline gives CDR1 SGHAT, CDR2 FQNNGV. The CDR3 protein is CASSLVPGVDAGNTIYF. CDR3 in DNA: TGTGCCAGCAGCTTAGTTCCAGGGGTGGACGCTGGAAACACCATATATTTT.

The table lists this clone with a few counts. J is TRBJ2-2 and V is TRBV5-1; 9 nucleotides match TRBD1. V trimming: 4 bases; J trimming: 4 bases; junction bases outside the gene matches: 5. Looked up from germline, CDR1 is SGHRS and CDR2 is YFSETQ. The CDR3 is made up of 15 amino acids. The CDR3 sequence: CASSQGTGSTGELFF. CDR3 nucleotide sequence: TGCGCCAGCAGCCAAGGGACAGGGAGCACCGGGGAGCTGTTTTTT.

J is TRBJ1-1 and V is TRBV4-1; 9 positions agree with TRBD1. V lost 4 bases, J lost 0 bases, and 6 bases stayed unmatched. Germline loops: CDR1 MGHRA, CDR2 YSYEKL. The CDR3 is made up of 16 amino acids. The CDR3 spells CASSPDRGYMNTEAFF. CDR3 bases: TGCGCCAGCAGCCCTGACAGGGGGTACATGAACACTGAAGCTTTCTTT.

CDR3 in amino acids: CASSEDRENTEAFF. In DNA form, the CDR3 reads TGTGCCAGCAGCGAGGACAGAGAGAACACTGAAGCTTTCTTT. The chain uses TRBV9 and TRBJ1-1, with D maybe TRBD1 (6 bases). V was trimmed by 3 bases and J by 1 base, leaving 10 bases between them. The CDR3 has 14 amino acids. Per germline, CDR1 SGDLS and CDR2 YYNGEE.

The chain has TRBV11-3 and TRBJ2-3, with TRBD2 identical over 8 bases. Trimming took 4 bases from V and 3 from J; bases not matched to a gene: 18. Germline V gene data show CDR1 as SGHNT and CDR2 as YENEEA. The CDR3 runs 19 residues. The CDR3 DNA sequence: TGTGCCAGCAGCTCGGGCGTGCGGGAGGACCTCGGGTGGACAGATACGCAGTATTTT. Residues: CASSSGVREDLGWTDTQYF.

This clone was recorded once. V and J are TRBV18 and TRBJ2-3, with TRBD2 matching 8 bases. Germline values: CDR1 KGHSH, CDR2 LQKENI. With 0 bases clipped from V and 4 bases from J, the junction kept 3 bases outside the gene matches. This CDR3 contains 15 residues. The CDR3: CASSPPGLVADTQYF. The CDR3 DNA is TGTGCCAGCTCACCACCGGGACTAGTGGCAGATACGCAGTATTTT. Supplemented by reference TRBV18 and TRBJ2-3, the full variable domain reads NAGVMQNPRHLVRRRGQEARLRCSPMKGHSHVYWYRQLPEEGLKFMVYLQKENIIDESGMPKERFSAEFPKEGPSILRIQQVVRGDSAAYFCASSPPGLVADTQYFGPGTRLTVL.

V gene TRBV5-1 combines with J gene TRBJ2-4; TRBD1 might be the D (6 bases). The CDR3 contains 17 residues. Germline lookup yields CDR1 SGHRS and CDR2 YFSETQ. Trimming left V 0 bases short and J 1 base short, with 14 bases between. In DNA, the CDR3 is TGCGCCAGCAGCTTGGCCACAGGGTCGGAGGCCAAAAACATTCAGTACTTC. Encoded protein: CASSLATGSEAKNIQYF.

This chain links TRBV7-2 with TRBJ2-1, with D maybe TRBD2 (6 bases). The germline V and J ends were trimmed by 1 base and 8 bases, with 15 bases remaining between them. This CDR3 comprises 15 residues. Germline V gives CDR1 SGHTA, CDR2 FQGNSA. The CDR3 region has the DNA TGTGCCAGCAGCTTAGGGCCACCGGGAGAATATGAGCAGTTCTTC. Its protein product is CASSLGPPGEYEQFF.

This clone was recorded only once. The V call is TRBV20-1, the J call TRBJ1-1; 7 bases are shared with TRBD1. The V and J ends lost 3 bases and 3 bases, in that order; junction bases with no gene match: 7. This CDR3 is built from 14 residues. Germline-derived CDR1 and CDR2 are DFQATT and SNEGSKA (reference sequence). CDR3 DNA sequence: TGCAGTGCTAGTCCCCAGGGGGTTTACACTGAAGCTTTCTTT. It encodes CSASPQGVYTEAFF.

The chain joins TRBV2 to TRBJ2-1; 9 bases are shared with TRBD2. This CDR3 has 16 amino acids. V lost 6 bases and J lost 8; bases outside the gene matches: 14. Germline CDR1 is SNHLY and CDR2 is FYNNEI. CDR3 in amino acids: CASSLFSGSRVDEQFF. The CDR3 DNA reads as TGTGCCAGCAGCCTTTTTAGCGGGAGTAGGGTGGATGAGCAGTTCTTC.

The CDR3, as DNA: TGTGCCAGCAGTCCCCTTAACACCGGGGAGCTGTTTTTT. Its protein is CASSPLNTGELFF. The chain carries TRBV28 and TRBJ2-2, with no clear D. Trimming pared 5 bases from V and 2 bases from J, leaving 6 bases between. The CDR3 sequence is 13 residues long. The germline V gene encodes CDR1 MDHEN and CDR2 SYDVKM.

J is TRBJ2-1 and V is TRBV10-3; 7 bases line up with TRBD1. The CDR3 is 14 residues long. Germline lookup yields CDR1 ENHRY and CDR2 SYGVKD. J gave up 5 bases and V 6 bases, and 7 bases lay outside the gene matches. This CDR3 reads CAISRRQGNNEQFF. The CDR3 bases are TGTGCCATCAGCCGGAGACAGGGAAACAATGAGCAGTTCTTC.

The gene calls are TRBV19 and TRBJ1-3; 9 bases fit TRBD1. J gave up 2 bases and V 7 bases, and 9 bases lay outside the gene matches. This CDR3 spans 16 amino acids. CDR1 is LNHDA, CDR2 SQIVND, per germline (reference sequence). This CDR3 reads CASTTDRGSAGNTIYF. CDR3 nucleotides: TGTGCCAGTACCACGGACAGGGGATCCGCTGGAAACACCATATATTTT.

The chain uses TRBV5-5 and TRBJ1-6; D is uncertain. This CDR3 comprises 15 residues. V was pared by 4 bases and J by 5 bases, with 13 bases between. The germline V gene has CDR1 SGHKS and CDR2 YYEKEE (reference sequence). CDR3 DNA: TGTGCCAGCAGCCTTGAGGCCCAAAATAATTCACCCCTCCACTTT. Protein product: CASSLEAQNNSPLHF.

The V gene is TRBV11-3, the J gene TRBJ2-1; 11 bases agree with TRBD2. J was trimmed by 2 bases and V by 1 base; bases with no gene match: 7. The CDR3 is 18 residues long. The V gene's germline CDR1 is SGHNT and CDR2 YENEEA. CDR3 amino acids: CASSLGSATSGTYNEQFF. In nucleotides, the CDR3 is TGTGCCAGCAGCTTAGGGTCCGCGACTAGCGGGACCTACAATGAGCAGTTCTTC.